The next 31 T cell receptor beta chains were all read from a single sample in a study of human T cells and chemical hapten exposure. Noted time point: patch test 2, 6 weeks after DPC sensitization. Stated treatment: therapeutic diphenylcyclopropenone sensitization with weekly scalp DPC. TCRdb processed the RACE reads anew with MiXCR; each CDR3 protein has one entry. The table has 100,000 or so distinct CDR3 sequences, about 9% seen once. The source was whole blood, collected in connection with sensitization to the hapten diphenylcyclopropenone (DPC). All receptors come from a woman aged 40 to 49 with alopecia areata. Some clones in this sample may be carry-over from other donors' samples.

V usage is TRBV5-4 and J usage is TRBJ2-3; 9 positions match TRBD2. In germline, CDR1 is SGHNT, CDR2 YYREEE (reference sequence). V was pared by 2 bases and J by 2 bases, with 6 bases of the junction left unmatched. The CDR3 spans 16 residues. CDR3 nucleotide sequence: TGTGCCAGCAGCTTTCGACTAGCGGCAAACACAGATACGCAGTATTTT. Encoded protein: CASSFRLAANTDTQYF.

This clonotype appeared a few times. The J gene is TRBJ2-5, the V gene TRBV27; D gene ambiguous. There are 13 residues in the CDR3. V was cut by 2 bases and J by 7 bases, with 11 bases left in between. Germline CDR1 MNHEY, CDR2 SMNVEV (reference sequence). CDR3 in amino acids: CASSLTGSGTQYF. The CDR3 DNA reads TGTGCCAGCAGTTTAACCGGTTCGGGGACCCAGTACTTC.

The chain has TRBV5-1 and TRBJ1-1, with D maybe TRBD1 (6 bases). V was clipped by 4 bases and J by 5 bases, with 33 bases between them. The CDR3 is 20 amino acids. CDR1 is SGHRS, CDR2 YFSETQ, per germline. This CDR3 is CASSPGVGGDPDLGGTEAFF. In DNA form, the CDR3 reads TGCGCCAGCAGCCCTGGCGTAGGAGGGGACCCTGATTTAGGGGGAACTGAAGCTTTCTTT.

The DNA for the CDR3 is TGTGCCAGCAGCCCTGGACTAGCCGATGATGAGCAGTTCTTC. Translating gives CASSPGLADDEQFF. The gene calls are TRBV7-9 and TRBJ2-1; TRBD2 matches at 8 bases. Germline loops: CDR1 SEHNR, CDR2 FQNEAQ (reference sequence). Trimming at V came to 5 bases and at J to 8 bases, leaving 8 bases not matched to a gene. The CDR3 sequence is 14 residues long.

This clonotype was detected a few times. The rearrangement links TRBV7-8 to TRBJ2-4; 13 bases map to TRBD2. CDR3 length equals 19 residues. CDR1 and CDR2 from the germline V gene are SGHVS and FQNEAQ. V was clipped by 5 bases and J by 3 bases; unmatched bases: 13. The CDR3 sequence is CASSHNLGLAGEGKNIQYF. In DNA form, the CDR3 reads TGTGCCAGCAGCCATAACCTCGGACTAGCGGGAGAAGGCAAAAACATTCAGTACTTC.

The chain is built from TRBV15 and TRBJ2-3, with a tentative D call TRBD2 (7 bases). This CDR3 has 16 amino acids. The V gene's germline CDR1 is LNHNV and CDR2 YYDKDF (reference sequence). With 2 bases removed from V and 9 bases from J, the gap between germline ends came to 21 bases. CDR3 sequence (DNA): TGTGCCACCAGCAGACACCTAGCGGCAGGGGCCAAGACGCAGTATTTT. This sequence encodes CATSRHLAAGAKTQYF.

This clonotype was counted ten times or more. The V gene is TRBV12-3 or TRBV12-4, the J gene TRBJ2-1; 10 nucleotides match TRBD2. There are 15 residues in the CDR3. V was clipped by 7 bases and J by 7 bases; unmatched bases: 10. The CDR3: CASTPGGSGRNEQFF. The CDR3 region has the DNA TGTGCCAGCACCCCCGGGGGTAGCGGGAGGAATGAGCAGTTCTTC.

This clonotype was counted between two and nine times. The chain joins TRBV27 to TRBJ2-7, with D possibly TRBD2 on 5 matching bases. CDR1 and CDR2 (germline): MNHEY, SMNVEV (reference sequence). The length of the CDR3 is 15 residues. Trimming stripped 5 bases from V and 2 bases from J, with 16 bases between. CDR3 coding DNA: TGTGCCAGCAGTCCCTCCGCTAGCCCGCCCTACGAGCAGTACTTC. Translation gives CASSPSASPPYEQYF.

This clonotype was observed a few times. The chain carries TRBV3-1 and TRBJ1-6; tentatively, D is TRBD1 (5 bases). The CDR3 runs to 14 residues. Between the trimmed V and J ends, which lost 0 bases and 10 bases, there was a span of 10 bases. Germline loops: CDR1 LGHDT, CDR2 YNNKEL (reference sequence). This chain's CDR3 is CASSQDPGRSPLHF. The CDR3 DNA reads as TGTGCCAGCAGCCAAGATCCAGGGAGGTCACCCCTCCACTTT. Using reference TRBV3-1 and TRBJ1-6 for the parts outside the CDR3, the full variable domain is DTAVSQTPKYLVTQMGNDKSIKCEQNLGHDTMYWYKQDSKKFLKIMFSYNNKELIINETVPNRFSPKSPDKAHLNLHINSLELGDSAVYFCASSQDPGRSPLHFGNGTRLTVT.

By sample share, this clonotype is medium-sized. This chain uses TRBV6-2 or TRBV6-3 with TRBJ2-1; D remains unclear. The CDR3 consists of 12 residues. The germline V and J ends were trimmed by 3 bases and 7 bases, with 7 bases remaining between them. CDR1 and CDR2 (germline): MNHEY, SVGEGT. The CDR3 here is CASSYLRNEQFF. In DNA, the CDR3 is TGTGCCAGCAGTTATCTTCGAAATGAGCAGTTCTTC.

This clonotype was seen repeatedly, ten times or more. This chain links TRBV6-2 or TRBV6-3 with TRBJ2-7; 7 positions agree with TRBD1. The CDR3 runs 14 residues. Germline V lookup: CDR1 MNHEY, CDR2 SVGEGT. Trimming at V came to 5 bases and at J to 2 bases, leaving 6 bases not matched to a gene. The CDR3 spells CASSPRQGTYEQYF. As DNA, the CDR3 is TGTGCCAGCAGTCCCAGACAGGGCACCTACGAGCAGTACTTC.

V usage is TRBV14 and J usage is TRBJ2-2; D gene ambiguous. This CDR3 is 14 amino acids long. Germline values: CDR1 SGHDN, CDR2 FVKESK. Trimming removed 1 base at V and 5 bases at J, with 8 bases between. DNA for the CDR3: TGTGCCAGCAGCCAAGTCGAGCAGACCGGGGAGCTGTTTTTT. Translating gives CASSQVEQTGELFF.

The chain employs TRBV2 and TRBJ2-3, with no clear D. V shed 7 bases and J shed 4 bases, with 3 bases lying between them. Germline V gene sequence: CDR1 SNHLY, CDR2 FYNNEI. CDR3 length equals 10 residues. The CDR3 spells CASKADTQYF. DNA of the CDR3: TGTGCCAGCAAGGCAGATACGCAGTATTTT. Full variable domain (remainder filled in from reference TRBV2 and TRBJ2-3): EPEVTQTPSHQVTQMGQEVILRCVPISNHLYFYWYRQILGQKVEFLVSFYNNEISEKSEIFDDQFSVERPDGSNFTLKIRSTKLEDSAMYFCASKADTQYFGPGTRLTVL.

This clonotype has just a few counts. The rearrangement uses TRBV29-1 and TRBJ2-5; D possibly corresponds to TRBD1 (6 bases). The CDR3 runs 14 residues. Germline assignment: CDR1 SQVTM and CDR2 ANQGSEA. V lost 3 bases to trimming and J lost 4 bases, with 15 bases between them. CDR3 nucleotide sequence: TGCAGCGTTGATAAGGGGGTCAGCCGAGAGACCCAGTACTTC. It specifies CSVDKGVSRETQYF.

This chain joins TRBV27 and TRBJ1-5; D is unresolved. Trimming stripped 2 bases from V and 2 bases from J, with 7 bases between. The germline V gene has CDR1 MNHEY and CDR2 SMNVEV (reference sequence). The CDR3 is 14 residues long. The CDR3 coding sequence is TGTGCCAGCAGTTTAAGTCTAGGCAATCAGCCCCAGCATTTT. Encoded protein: CASSLSLGNQPQHF.

The CDR3 reads CASSSGLAPEQYF. In nucleotides, the CDR3 is TGTGCCAGCAGCTCGGGACTAGCGCCTGAGCAGTACTTC. The chain joins TRBV5-4 to TRBJ2-7; 10 bases align to TRBD2. V trimming: 3 bases; J trimming: 7 bases; junction bases outside the gene matches: 4. The CDR3 loop spans 13 amino acids. Germline lookup yields CDR1 SGHNT and CDR2 YYREEE (reference sequence).

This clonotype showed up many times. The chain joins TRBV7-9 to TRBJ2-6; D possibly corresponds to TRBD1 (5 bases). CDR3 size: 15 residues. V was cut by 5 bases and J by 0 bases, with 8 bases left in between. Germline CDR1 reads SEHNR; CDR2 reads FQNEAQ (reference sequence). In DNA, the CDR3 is TGTGCCAGCAGCCTCAGGGTCTCTGGGGCCAACGTCCTGACTTTC. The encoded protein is CASSLRVSGANVLTF.

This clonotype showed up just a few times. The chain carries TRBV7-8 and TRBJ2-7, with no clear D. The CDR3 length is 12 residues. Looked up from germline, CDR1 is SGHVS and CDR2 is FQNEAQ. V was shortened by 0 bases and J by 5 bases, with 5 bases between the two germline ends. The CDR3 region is CASSLAHHEQYF. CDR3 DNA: TGTGCCAGCAGCTTAGCGCATCACGAGCAGTACTTC.

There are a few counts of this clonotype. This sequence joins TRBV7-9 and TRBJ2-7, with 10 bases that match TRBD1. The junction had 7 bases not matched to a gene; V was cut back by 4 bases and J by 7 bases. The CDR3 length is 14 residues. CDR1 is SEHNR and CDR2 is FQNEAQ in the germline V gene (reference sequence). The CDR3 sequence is CASSSGTGVGEQYF. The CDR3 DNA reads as TGTGCCAGCAGCTCTGGGACAGGGGTTGGGGAGCAGTACTTC.

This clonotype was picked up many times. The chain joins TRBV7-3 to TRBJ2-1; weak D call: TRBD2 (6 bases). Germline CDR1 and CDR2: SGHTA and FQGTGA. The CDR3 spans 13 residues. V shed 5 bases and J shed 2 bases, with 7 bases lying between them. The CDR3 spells CASSAGTYNEQFF. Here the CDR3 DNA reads TGTGCCAGCAGCGCGGGAACCTACAATGAGCAGTTCTTC.

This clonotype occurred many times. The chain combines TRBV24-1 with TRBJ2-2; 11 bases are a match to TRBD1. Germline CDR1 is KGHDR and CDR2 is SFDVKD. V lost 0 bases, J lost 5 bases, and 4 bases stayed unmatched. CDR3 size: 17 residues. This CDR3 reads CATSDLGTGGWTGELFF. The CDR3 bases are TGTGCCACCAGTGATTTGGGGACAGGGGGATGGACCGGGGAGCTGTTTTTT.

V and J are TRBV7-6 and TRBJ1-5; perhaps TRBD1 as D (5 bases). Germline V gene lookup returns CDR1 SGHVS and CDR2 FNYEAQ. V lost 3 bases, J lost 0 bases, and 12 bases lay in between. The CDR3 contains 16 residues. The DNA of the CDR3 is TGTGCCAGCAGCTTCGACTCGACAGATAGCAATCAGCCCCAGCATTTT. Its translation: CASSFDSTDSNQPQHF. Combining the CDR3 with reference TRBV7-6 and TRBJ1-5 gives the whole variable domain GAGVSQSPRYKVTKRGQDVALRCDPISGHVSLYWYRQALGQGPEFLTYFNYEAQQDKSGLPNDRFSAERPEGSISTLTIQRTEQRDSAMYRCASSFDSTDSNQPQHFGDGTRLSIL.

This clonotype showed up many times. CDR3 amino acids: CAISDGSTYEQYF. CDR3 coding DNA: TGTGCCATCAGTGACGGCAGCACCTACGAGCAGTACTTC. V and J are TRBV10-3 and TRBJ2-7; D remains unclear. Germline lookup yields CDR1 ENHRY and CDR2 SYGVKD. The CDR3 has 13 residues. V lost 3 bases and J 2 bases, leaving 8 bases between the germline ends.

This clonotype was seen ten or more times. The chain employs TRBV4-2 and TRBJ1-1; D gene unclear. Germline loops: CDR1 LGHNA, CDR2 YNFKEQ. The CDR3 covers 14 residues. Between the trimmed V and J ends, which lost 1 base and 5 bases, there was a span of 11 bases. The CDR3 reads CASSQGSHWTEAFF. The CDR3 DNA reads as TGTGCCAGCAGCCAAGGATCCCATTGGACTGAAGCTTTCTTT.

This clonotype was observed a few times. This chain's CDR3 is CATMAGSSGANVLTF. The DNA for the CDR3 is TGTGCCACCATGGCAGGGAGCTCTGGGGCCAACGTCCTGACTTTC. The gene calls are TRBV28 and TRBJ2-6; D is tentatively TRBD1 or TRBD2 (5 bases each). The V gene lost 10 bases and the J gene lost 0 bases, with 13 bases spanning the gap. Per the germline V gene, CDR1 is MDHEN and CDR2 is SYDVKM. The CDR3 totals 15 residues. The full variable domain, rest sourced from reference TRBV28 and TRBJ2-6, is DVKVTQSSRYLVKRTGEKVFLECVQDMDHENMFWYRQDPGLGLRLIYFSYDVKMKEKGDIPEGYSVSREKKERFSLILESASTNQTSMYLCATMAGSSGANVLTFGAGSRLTVL.

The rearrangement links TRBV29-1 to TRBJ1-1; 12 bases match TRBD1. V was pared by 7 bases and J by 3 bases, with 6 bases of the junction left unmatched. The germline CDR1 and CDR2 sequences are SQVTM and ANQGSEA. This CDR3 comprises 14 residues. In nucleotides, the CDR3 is TGCAGCGGGGGGACAGGGGGCGTGGACACTGAAGCTTTCTTT. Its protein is CSGGTGGVDTEAFF.

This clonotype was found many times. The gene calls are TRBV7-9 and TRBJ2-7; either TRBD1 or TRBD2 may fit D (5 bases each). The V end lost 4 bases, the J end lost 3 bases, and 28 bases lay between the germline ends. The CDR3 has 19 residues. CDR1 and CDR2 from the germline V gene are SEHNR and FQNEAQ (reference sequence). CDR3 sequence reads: CASSSPTGRVGSSVYEQYF. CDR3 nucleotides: TGTGCCAGCAGCTCTCCGACGGGACGGGTGGGTTCCTCCGTCTACGAGCAGTACTTC. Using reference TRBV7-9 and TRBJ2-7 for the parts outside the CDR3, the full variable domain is DTGVSQNPRHKITKRGQNVTFRCDPISEHNRLYWYRQTLGQGPEFLTYFQNEAQLEKSRLLSDRFSAERPKGSFSTLEIQRTEQGDSAMYLCASSSPTGRVGSSVYEQYFGPGTRLTVT.

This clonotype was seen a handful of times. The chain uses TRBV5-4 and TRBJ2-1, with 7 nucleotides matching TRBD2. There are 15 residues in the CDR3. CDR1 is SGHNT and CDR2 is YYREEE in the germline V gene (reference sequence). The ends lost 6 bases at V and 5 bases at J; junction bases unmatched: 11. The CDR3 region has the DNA TGTGCCAGCACCTTTCTAGCGGTGGGGCACAATGAGCAGTTCTTC. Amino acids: CASTFLAVGHNEQFF.

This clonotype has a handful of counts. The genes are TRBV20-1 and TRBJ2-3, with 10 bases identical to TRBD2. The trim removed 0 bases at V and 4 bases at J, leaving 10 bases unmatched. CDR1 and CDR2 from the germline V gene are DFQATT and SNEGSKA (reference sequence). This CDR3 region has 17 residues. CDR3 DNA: TGCAGTGCTAGAGATTTTCCGGCTAGCGGGAGCCCAGATACGCAGTATTTT. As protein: CSARDFPASGSPDTQYF.

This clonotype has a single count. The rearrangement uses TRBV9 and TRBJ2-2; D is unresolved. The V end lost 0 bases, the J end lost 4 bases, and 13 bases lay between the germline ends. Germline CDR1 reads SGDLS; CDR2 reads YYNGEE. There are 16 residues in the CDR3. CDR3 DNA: TGTGCCAGCAGCGTAGGGCCGGGCAGAGCCACCGGGGAGCTGTTTTTT. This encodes CASSVGPGRATGELFF.

CDR3 amino acids: CSVGKGEAAGELFF. CDR3 coding DNA: TGCAGCGTTGGGAAGGGCGAGGCGGCCGGGGAGCTGTTTTTT. The V call is TRBV29-1, the J call TRBJ2-2; no clear D gene. CDR3 length equals 14 residues. Trimming left V 4 bases short and J 6 bases short, with 15 bases between. The germline CDR1 and CDR2 sequences are SQVTM and ANQGSEA.